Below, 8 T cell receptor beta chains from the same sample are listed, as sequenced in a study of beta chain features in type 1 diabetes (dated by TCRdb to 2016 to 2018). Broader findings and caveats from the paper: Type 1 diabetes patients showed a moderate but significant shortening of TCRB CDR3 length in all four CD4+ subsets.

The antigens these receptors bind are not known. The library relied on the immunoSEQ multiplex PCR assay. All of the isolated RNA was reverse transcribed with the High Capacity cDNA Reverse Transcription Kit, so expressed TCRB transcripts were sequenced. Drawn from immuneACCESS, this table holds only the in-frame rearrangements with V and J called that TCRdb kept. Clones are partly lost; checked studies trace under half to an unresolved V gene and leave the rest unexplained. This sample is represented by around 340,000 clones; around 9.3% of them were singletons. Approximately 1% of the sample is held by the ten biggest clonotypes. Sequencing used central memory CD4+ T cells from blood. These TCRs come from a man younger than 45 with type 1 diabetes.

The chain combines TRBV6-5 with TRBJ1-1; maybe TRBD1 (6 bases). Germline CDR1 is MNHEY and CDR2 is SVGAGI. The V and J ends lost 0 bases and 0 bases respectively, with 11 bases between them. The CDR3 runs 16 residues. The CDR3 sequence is CASSYSRGAVNTEAFF. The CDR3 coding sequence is TGTGCCAGCAGTTACTCGAGGGGGGCAGTGAACACTGAAGCTTTCTTT.

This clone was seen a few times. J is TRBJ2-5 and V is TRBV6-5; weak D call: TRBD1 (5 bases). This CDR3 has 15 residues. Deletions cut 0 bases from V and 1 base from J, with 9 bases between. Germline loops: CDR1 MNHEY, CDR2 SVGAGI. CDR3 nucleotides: TGTGCCAGCAGTTACTCCCCCAGGGTCCAAGAGACCCAGTACTTC. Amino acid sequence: CASSYSPRVQETQYF.

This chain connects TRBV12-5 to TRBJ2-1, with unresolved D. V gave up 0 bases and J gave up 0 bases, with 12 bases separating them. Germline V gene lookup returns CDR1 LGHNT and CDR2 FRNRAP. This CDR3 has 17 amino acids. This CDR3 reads CASGLVRRQDSYNEQFF. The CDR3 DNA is TGTGCTAGTGGTTTGGTACGGCGTCAGGACTCCTACAATGAGCAGTTCTTC.

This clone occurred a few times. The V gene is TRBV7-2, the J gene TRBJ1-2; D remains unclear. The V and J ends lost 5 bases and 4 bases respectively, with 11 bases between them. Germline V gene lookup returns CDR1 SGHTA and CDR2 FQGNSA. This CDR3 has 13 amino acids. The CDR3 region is CASSLDGLYGYTF. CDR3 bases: TGTGCCAGCAGCCTGGACGGCCTCTATGGCTACACCTTC.

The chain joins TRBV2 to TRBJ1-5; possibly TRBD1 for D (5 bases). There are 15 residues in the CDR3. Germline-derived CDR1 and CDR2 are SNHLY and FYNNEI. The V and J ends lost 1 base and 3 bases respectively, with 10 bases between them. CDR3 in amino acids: CASSEESGSNQPQHF. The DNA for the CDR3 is TGTGCCAGCAGTGAAGAGTCAGGGTCCAATCAGCCCCAGCATTTT.

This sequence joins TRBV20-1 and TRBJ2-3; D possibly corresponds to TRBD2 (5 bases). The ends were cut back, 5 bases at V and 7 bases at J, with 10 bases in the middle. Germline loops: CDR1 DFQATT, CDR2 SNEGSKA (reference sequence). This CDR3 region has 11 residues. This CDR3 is CSAGTSNTQYF. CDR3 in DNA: TGCAGTGCTGGTACTAGTAATACGCAGTATTTT.

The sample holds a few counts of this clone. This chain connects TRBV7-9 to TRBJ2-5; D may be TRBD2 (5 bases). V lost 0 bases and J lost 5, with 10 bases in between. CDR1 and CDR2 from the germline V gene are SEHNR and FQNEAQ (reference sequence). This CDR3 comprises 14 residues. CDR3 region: CASSLAGSVETQYF. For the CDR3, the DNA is TGTGCCAGCAGCTTAGCTGGGAGCGTCGAGACCCAGTACTTC.

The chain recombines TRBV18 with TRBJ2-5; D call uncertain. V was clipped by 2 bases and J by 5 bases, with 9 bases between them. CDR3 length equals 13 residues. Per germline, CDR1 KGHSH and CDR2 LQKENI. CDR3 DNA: TGTGCCAGCTCACCATCGGCGCTGGAGACCCAGTACTTC. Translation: CASSPSALETQYF.